The 9 T cell receptor beta chains given below trace back to one sample, sequenced in a study of CD8+CD57+ T cells in acquired aplastic anemia. The template used for profiling TCR beta VDJ and CDR3 was genomic DNA. TCRdb re-analysed the reads in MiXCR, keeping a single row per CDR3 protein. Here the sample spans around 170,000 distinct CDR3 sequences, around 47% being singletons. Sequenced patients had shown CD8+CD57+ cell expansion by flow cytometry. Specimen: sorted CD4+, CD8+, or CD8+CD57+ T cells (not recorded which) from PBMCs. The origin of the receptors is a human donor with aplastic anemia.

This clonotype was detected only a few times. This sequence joins TRBV2 and TRBJ1-2; D may be TRBD1 (5 bases). V shed 6 bases and J shed 11 bases, with 10 bases lying between them. The CDR3 totals 10 residues. The germline gives CDR1 SNHLY, CDR2 FYNNEI. For the CDR3, the DNA is TGTGCCAGCAGGGCAGGGAGTTACACCTTC. It specifies CASRAGSYTF.

There are many counts of this clonotype. V is TRBV7-9 and J is TRBJ1-1; D is unresolved. Germline V CDR1 and CDR2: SEHNR, FQNEAQ (reference sequence). V was shortened by 5 bases and J by 3 bases, with 4 bases between the two germline ends. The CDR3 sequence is 11 residues long. CDR3 sequence (DNA): TGTGCCAGCAGCCGTTACACTGAAGCTTTCTTT. This gives the protein CASSRYTEAFF. Full variable domain (remainder filled in from reference TRBV7-9 and TRBJ1-1): DTGVSQNPRHKITKRGQNVTFRCDPISEHNRLYWYRQTLGQGPEFLTYFQNEAQLEKSRLLSDRFSAERPKGSFSTLEIQRTEQGDSAMYLCASSRYTEAFFGQGTRLTVV.

The chain uses TRBV11-1 and TRBJ2-5; no clear D. CDR1 and CDR2 (germline): SGHAT, FQDESV (reference sequence). V was clipped by 5 bases and J by 4 bases, with 23 bases between them. The CDR3 totals 17 residues. The CDR3 DNA follows: TGTGCCAGCAGCCTTAGGCCCTCGACGGGCAAGGGAGAGACCCAGTACTTC. This translates into CASSLRPSTGKGETQYF.

This clonotype came up a few times. This chain joins TRBV5-1 and TRBJ1-1; 8 nucleotides line up with TRBD1. This CDR3 is built from 13 residues. V gave up 3 bases and J gave up 8 bases; unmatched junction bases: 6. CDR1 is SGHRS and CDR2 is YFSETQ in the germline V gene. The CDR3 spells CASSWGQDWEAFF. CDR3 DNA: TGCGCCAGCAGCTGGGGACAGGACTGGGAAGCTTTCTTT.

The chain uses TRBV3-1 and TRBJ2-3, with TRBD2 matching over 10 bases. This CDR3 is built from 19 residues. V was pared by 4 bases and J by 6 bases, with 19 bases of the junction left unmatched. Germline CDR1 LGHDT, CDR2 YNNKEL (reference sequence). The CDR3 DNA reads as TGTGCCAGCAGCCCCCGGGGAACGGCTAGCGGGGGCTTGGAGGATACGCAGTATTTT. Translation gives CASSPRGTASGGLEDTQYF.

Note on this clonotype: One end of the junction does not line up with germline, which may come from a read error. This rearrangement joins TRBV29-1 to TRBJ2-5; 13 bases align to TRBD2. This CDR3 has 15 residues. The germline V gene encodes CDR1 SQVTM and CDR2 ANQGSEA. CDR3 in amino acids: CSVERLAGGRETQSF. CDR3 sequence (DNA): TGCAGCGTTGAAAGACTAGCGGGAGGACGAGAGACCCAGTCCTTC.

This clonotype has a count of ten or more. The rearrangement uses TRBV9 and TRBJ2-2; D not resolved. V lost 1 base and J lost 0, with 10 bases in between. This CDR3 is built from 16 residues. CDR1 and CDR2 from the germline V gene are SGDLS and YYNGEE. The CDR3, as DNA: TGTGCCAGCAGCGTAAGGCTACACACGAACACCGGGGAGCTGTTTTTT. Its protein is CASSVRLHTNTGELFF.

The chain employs TRBV11-2 and TRBJ2-5, with 9 bases identical to TRBD2. This CDR3 region has 14 residues. Germline CDR1 reads SGHAT; CDR2 reads FQNNGV. Trimming cost V 5 bases and J 1 base; bases outside gene matches: 2. The CDR3 spells CASSLTSGQETQYF. CDR3 DNA sequence: TGTGCCAGCAGCCTGACTAGCGGCCAAGAGACCCAGTACTTC.

This clonotype was seen at least ten times. The V and J genes are TRBV19 and TRBJ2-2; 15 nucleotides align to TRBD2. The CDR3 length is 19 residues. V was pared by 7 bases and J by 7 bases, with 16 bases of the junction left unmatched. CDR1 and CDR2 from the germline V gene are LNHDA and SQIVND (reference sequence). The CDR3 is CASTVHGLAGGPAIGELFF. The CDR3 region has the DNA TGTGCCAGTACCGTACACGGACTAGCGGGAGGGCCCGCAATCGGGGAGCTGTTTTTT.